Below are 10 T cell receptor beta chains sequenced from a single sample in a study of T cells in Graves' hyperthyroidism and ophthalmopathy. RNA transcripts yielded amplified TCR beta CDR3 regions. First-round RT-PCR of the TCR CDR3 relied on the HTBI primer set. Each CDR3 protein is one row after TCRdb ran MiXCR on the multiplex PCR reads. The sample lists roughly 580,000 distinct CDR3 sequences; around 13% were seen once. What was sequenced was blood. The receptors here all came from a woman younger than 45 with Graves' hyperthyroidism that later progressed to Graves' ophthalmopathy.

This clonotype was observed at least ten times. The chain's CDR3 is CASSPTDRGSYTF. CDR3 nucleotides: TGTGCCAGCAGCCCCACCGACAGGGGTAGCTACACCTTC. The chain recombines TRBV7-9 with TRBJ1-2; 8 positions agree with TRBD1. V lost 5 bases, J lost 9 bases, and 8 bases stayed unmatched. Germline lookup yields CDR1 SEHNR and CDR2 FQNEAQ (reference sequence). This CDR3 has 13 residues.

This clonotype occurred many times. The rearrangement joins TRBV7-8 to TRBJ2-5; 8 nucleotides match TRBD2. Trimming cost V 5 bases and J 4 bases; bases outside gene matches: 9. Per germline, CDR1 SGHVS and CDR2 FQNEAQ. The CDR3 totals 15 residues. Written as DNA, the CDR3 is TGTGCCAGCAGCCCAGTAAGGCTAGCGGGAGAGACCCAGTACTTC. It specifies CASSPVRLAGETQYF.

This clonotype has a handful of counts. This chain connects TRBV30 to TRBJ2-7; either TRBD1 or TRBD2 may supply D (5 bases each). V dropped 7 bases and J dropped 5 bases, with 27 bases sitting between them. The germline CDR1 and CDR2 sequences are GTSNPN and SVGIG (reference sequence). The CDR3 has 16 amino acids. CDR3: CASRTGASILGNEQYF. The CDR3, as DNA: TGTGCCTCAAGGACCGGGGCTTCAATCCTTGGGAACGAGCAGTACTTC.

The sample holds many counts of this clonotype. The gene calls are TRBV2 and TRBJ2-5, with D perhaps matching TRBD2 (6 bases). The CDR3 extends over 14 amino acids. V lost 7 bases, J lost 9 bases, and 21 bases lay in between. Germline V gene lookup returns CDR1 SNHLY and CDR2 FYNNEI. In nucleotides, the CDR3 is TGTGCCAGCACCGCGGGAAGGGGAAAGCCGGCCCAGTACTTC. Its translation is CASTAGRGKPAQYF.

In this sample, this clonotype turned up many times. CDR3 sequence: CASSYETGGKAEAFF. In DNA form, the CDR3 reads TGTGCCAGCAGTTACGAAACAGGGGGCAAGGCTGAAGCTTTCTTT. This chain connects TRBV28 to TRBJ1-1; 9 positions match TRBD1. The CDR3 loop spans 15 amino acids. Trimming removed 4 bases from V and 6 bases from J; junction bases left unmatched: 9. From germline, CDR1 is MDHEN and CDR2 SYDVKM.

In its sample, this clonotype was seen a few times. An end of the junction differs from the germline gene, which may be a read error. J is TRBJ2-2 and V is TRBV7-7, with a tentative D call TRBD2 (6 bases). The germline gives CDR1 SSHAT, CDR2 FNYEAQ (reference sequence). The CDR3 totals 14 residues. CDR3 DNA sequence: TGTGCTAGCAGTAGGGACGCGGGGACCGGGGAGCTGTTTTTT. It specifies CASSRDAGTGELFF.

This clonotype was recorded only once. V usage is TRBV20-1 and J usage is TRBJ2-1; 8 nucleotides agree with TRBD2. V was clipped by 2 bases and J by 4 bases; unmatched bases: 4. CDR3 length equals 14 residues. Germline V lookup: CDR1 DFQATT, CDR2 SNEGSKA (reference sequence). The CDR3 protein is CSARFLAGYNEQFF. For the CDR3, the DNA is TGCAGTGCTAGATTTCTAGCGGGTTACAATGAGCAGTTCTTC.

This clonotype was seen many times. This rearrangement joins TRBV11-2 to TRBJ2-5; TRBD2 agrees at 7 bases. Per the germline V gene, CDR1 is SGHAT and CDR2 is FQNNGV. The CDR3 runs to 16 residues. Trimming removed 2 bases from V and 2 bases from J; junction bases left unmatched: 8. The CDR3 spells CASSLWGGSTQETQYF. The CDR3 DNA follows: TGTGCCAGCAGCTTATGGGGCGGGAGCACACAAGAGACCCAGTACTTC.

This clonotype was counted ten times or more. The chain couples TRBV10-3 to TRBJ1-2, with no clear D. The germline V gene has CDR1 ENHRY and CDR2 SYGVKD. V was pared by 3 bases and J by 1 base, with 6 bases between. The CDR3 contains 13 residues. The chain's CDR3 is CAISDNGNYGYTF. The CDR3, as DNA: TGTGCCATCAGTGACAACGGTAACTATGGCTACACCTTC.

CDR3 DNA: TGTGCCAGTAGTATAGGTACTAGCGGCTACGAGCAGTACTTC. Protein product: CASSIGTSGYEQYF. The chain joins TRBV19 to TRBJ2-7, with 8 bases that match TRBD2. The CDR3 is 14 amino acids. Germline CDR1 LNHDA, CDR2 SQIVND (reference sequence). Trimming removed 1 base from V and 3 bases from J; junction bases left unmatched: 2.